What follows are 27 T cell receptor beta chains derived from one specimen sequenced in a study of OX40 agonist ivuxolimab in advanced cancers. Clones were sequenced by immunoSEQ multiplex PCR, and TCRdb holds only the in-frame ones, with some missing. The sample yields fewer than 25,000 clones, around 80% seen once. This specimen consisted of CD4+ or CD8+ T cells sorted from blood, obtained in a trial of the OX40 agonist ivuxolimab. The source of these receptors is an adult with an advanced solid tumor such as melanoma, head and neck, liver or kidney cancer.

This clone has only one observation. The gene calls are TRBV27 and TRBJ1-5, with D possibly TRBD1 on 5 matching bases. This CDR3 has 16 amino acids. Per the germline V gene, CDR1 is MNHEY and CDR2 is SMNVEV (reference sequence). V shed 5 bases and J shed 7 bases, with 21 bases lying between them. The CDR3 DNA is TGTGCCAGCAGTCCGACCGGGCAGGGTGTATACCAGCCCCAGCATTTT. Translation gives CASSPTGQGVYQPQHF.

The chain couples TRBV9 to TRBJ2-1, with no clear D. The CDR3 consists of 15 residues. Deletions cut 3 bases from V and 9 bases from J, with 19 bases between. Germline V lookup: CDR1 SGDLS, CDR2 YYNGEE. The DNA of the CDR3 is TGTGCCAGCAGCGAGACCGGTAGCCCGTTGCCTGAGCAGTTCTTC. Translation: CASSETGSPLPEQFF.

This clone was seen only a few times. The chain recombines TRBV9 with TRBJ2-2; 7 positions match TRBD2. V shed 2 bases and J 1 base; nucleotides not matched to a gene: 11. Germline values: CDR1 SGDLS, CDR2 YYNGEE. The CDR3 is 18 residues long. The CDR3 sequence is CASSVSHRASGNTGELFF. The CDR3 nucleotides read TGTGCCAGCAGCGTTTCGCATCGGGCTAGCGGGAACACCGGGGAGCTGTTTTTT.

V gene TRBV7-9 combines with J gene TRBJ2-3, with 8 positions matching TRBD2. V shed 2 bases and J 2 bases; nucleotides not matched to a gene: 9. Germline assignment: CDR1 SEHNR and CDR2 FQNEAQ (reference sequence). This CDR3 is built from 17 residues. In DNA form, the CDR3 reads TGTGCCAGCAGCTTAAGCGGGGGCGGGGAGTTCACAGATACGCAGTATTTT. It is translated as CASSLSGGGEFTDTQYF.

The V gene is TRBV9, the J gene TRBJ2-3; TRBD2 aligns across 7 bases. This CDR3 has 15 residues. Germline V lookup: CDR1 SGDLS, CDR2 YYNGEE. V shed 4 bases and J 3 bases; nucleotides not matched to a gene: 8. Here the CDR3 reads CASSSRGEGTDTQYF. The DNA of the CDR3 is TGTGCCAGCAGCTCTCGGGGGGAGGGGACAGATACGCAGTATTTT.

The CDR3 sequence: CASSYTSGRDTDTQYF. Written as DNA, the CDR3 is TGTGCCAGCAGCTATACTAGCGGGAGGGACACAGATACGCAGTATTTT. The chain uses TRBV27 and TRBJ2-3, with 13 bases fitting TRBD2. The germline CDR1 and CDR2 sequences are MNHEY and SMNVEV (reference sequence). The CDR3 covers 16 residues. J gave up 2 bases and V 6 bases, and 5 bases lay outside the gene matches.

The V gene is TRBV19, the J gene TRBJ2-3, with a tentative D call TRBD2 (5 bases). Germline-derived CDR1 and CDR2 are LNHDA and SQIVND (reference sequence). CDR3 size: 16 residues. V was pared by 3 bases and J by 2 bases, with 15 bases between. In DNA, the CDR3 is TGTGCCAGTAGTATGAATCCTAGCTCTTTCACAGATACGCAGTATTTT. Its translation: CASSMNPSSFTDTQYF.

The rearrangement links TRBV6-5 to TRBJ1-2; D is unclear. CDR3 length: 14 residues. V lost 6 bases to trimming and J lost 8 bases, with 19 bases between them. From germline, CDR1 is MNHEY and CDR2 SVGAGI. Written as DNA, the CDR3 is TGTGCCAGCAGCCAAGATCGAGGGTTTAAGGGCTACACCTTC. Encoded protein: CASSQDRGFKGYTF.

The chain links TRBV5-1 to TRBJ2-7; TRBD1 agrees at 7 bases. This CDR3 spans 17 amino acids. Trimming cost V 3 bases and J 3 bases; bases outside gene matches: 15. Per the germline V gene, CDR1 is SGHRS and CDR2 is YFSETQ. The CDR3 nucleotides are TGCGCCAGCAGCTCCTCCTACCGGGACAGCTACTTCTACGAGCAGTACTTC. It translates to CASSSSYRDSYFYEQYF.

The chain carries TRBV5-6 and TRBJ2-2; 9 nucleotides align to TRBD2. The CDR3 has 15 amino acids. Germline V gives CDR1 SGHDT, CDR2 YYEEEE. V lost 6 bases and J lost 3; bases outside the gene matches: 6. The CDR3 coding sequence is TGTGCCAGCACCCTTAGCGGGGGTTACACCGGGGAGCTGTTTTTT. This gives the protein CASTLSGGYTGELFF.

The chain recombines TRBV11-2 with TRBJ2-7; a weak D match, TRBD2 (5 bases). This CDR3 region has 16 residues. Looked up from germline, CDR1 is SGHAT and CDR2 is FQNNGV. The V end was cut by 0 bases, the J end by 2 bases, with 14 bases between. CDR3 sequence reads: CASSLEFEGLTYEQYF. The CDR3 nucleotides are TGTGCCAGCAGCTTAGAATTCGAGGGCCTAACCTACGAGCAGTACTTC.

The chain links TRBV25-1 to TRBJ1-2, with D tentatively TRBD1 (5 bases). CDR1 and CDR2 from the germline V gene are MGHDK and SYGVNS. Deletions cut 7 bases from V and 4 bases from J, with 16 bases between. The length of the CDR3 is 14 residues. CDR3 sequence reads: CASNPGGGAYGYTF. CDR3 nucleotide sequence: TGTGCCAGCAATCCTGGGGGGGGAGCCTATGGCTACACCTTC.

This sequence joins TRBV13 and TRBJ2-3; D gene unclear. The germline CDR1 and CDR2 sequences are PRHDT and FYEKMQ (reference sequence). Trimming took 4 bases from V and 2 from J, leaving 13 bases between them. The CDR3 loop spans 15 amino acids. The CDR3 loop is CASSSHLENTDTQYF. CDR3 nucleotides: TGTGCCAGCAGCTCACACCTCGAAAACACAGATACGCAGTATTTT. The whole variable domain, remainder taken from reference TRBV13 and TRBJ2-3, is AAGVIQSPRHLIKEKRETATLKCYPIPRHDTVYWYQQGPGQDPQFLISFYEKMQSDKGSIPDRFSAQQFSDYHSELNMSSLELGDSALYFCASSSHLENTDTQYFGPGTRLTVL.

The chain employs TRBV10-1 and TRBJ1-5, with D hard to call. Between the trimmed V and J ends, which lost 2 bases and 6 bases, there was a span of 11 bases. Germline CDR1 WNHNN, CDR2 SYGVQD (reference sequence). The CDR3 contains 14 residues. The CDR3 region is CASSEVHNRQPQHF. The CDR3 DNA reads as TGCGCCAGCAGTGAGGTACACAACCGTCAGCCCCAGCATTTT.

The chain couples TRBV9 to TRBJ1-2; D is unresolved. The CDR3 consists of 9 residues. Germline assignment: CDR1 SGDLS and CDR2 YYNGEE. V shed 3 bases and J shed 8 bases, with 2 bases lying between them. The CDR3 sequence: CASSEGYTF. CDR3 bases: TGTGCCAGCAGCGAGGGCTACACCTTC.

The chain is built from TRBV4-2 and TRBJ1-2; the match to TRBD1 covers 7 bases. The CDR3 has 19 residues. The J segment lost 4 bases and the V segment lost 4 bases, leaving 21 bases of the junction unmatched. CDR1 and CDR2 from the germline V gene are LGHNA and YNFKEQ. The CDR3 nucleotides are TGTGCCAGCAGCCCAGACCCTCATCGGAACCGGGACAGATTCTATGGCTACACCTTC. Protein: CASSPDPHRNRDRFYGYTF.

This rearrangement joins TRBV5-1 to TRBJ2-1; D is perhaps TRBD1 or TRBD2 (6 bases each). The CDR3 runs to 13 residues. Trimming shortened V by 5 bases and J by 4 bases, and 10 bases separated the two germline ends. Germline CDR1 reads SGHRS; CDR2 reads YFSETQ. The CDR3 nucleotides read TGCGCCAGCAGTCCGGGGGCATACAATGAGCAGTTCTTC. It translates to CASSPGAYNEQFF.

J is TRBJ2-7 and V is TRBV6-6; no firm D call. The CDR3 sequence is 12 residues long. V dropped 0 bases and J dropped 5 bases, with 5 bases sitting between them. Germline CDR1 and CDR2: MNHNY and SVGAGI (reference sequence). The CDR3, as DNA: TGTGCCAGCAGTTACTCCGCGGACGAGCAGTACTTC. It codes for CASSYSADEQYF.

The chain carries TRBV7-9 and TRBJ2-7; 11 bases fit TRBD1. CDR1 and CDR2 (germline): SEHNR, FQNEAQ (reference sequence). The ends lost 5 bases at V and 0 bases at J; junction bases unmatched: 6. CDR3 length: 16 amino acids. DNA for the CDR3: TGTGCCAGCAGCACCCCCGGGACAGGGGGCTCCTACGAGCAGTACTTC. Protein: CASSTPGTGGSYEQYF. The full variable domain, with the rest looked up from reference TRBV7-9 and TRBJ2-7, is DTGVSQNPRHKITKRGQNVTFRCDPISEHNRLYWYRQTLGQGPEFLTYFQNEAQLEKSRLLSDRFSAERPKGSFSTLEIQRTEQGDSAMYLCASSTPGTGGSYEQYFGPGTRLTVT.

The V and J genes are TRBV9 and TRBJ2-3; 10 bases line up with TRBD2. The V gene end was trimmed by 2 bases and the J gene end by 12 bases; junction bases not matched to a gene: 15. CDR1 and CDR2 from the germline V gene are SGDLS and YYNGEE. The CDR3 contains 16 residues. The CDR3 DNA reads as TGTGCCAGCAGCGTCGAGTCTGTAGCGGGAGGTAGCCCCCAGTATTTT. Translation gives CASSVESVAGGSPQYF.

The chain combines TRBV5-6 with TRBJ2-4; D is undetermined. There are 16 residues in the CDR3. V was pared by 4 bases and J by 0 bases, with 14 bases between. Germline V CDR1 and CDR2: SGHDT, YYEEEE. The CDR3 reads CASSLPRYLAKNIQYF. For the CDR3, the DNA is TGTGCCAGCAGCCTCCCTCGGTATTTAGCCAAAAACATTCAGTACTTC. The full variable domain, rest sourced from reference TRBV5-6 and TRBJ2-4, is DAGVTQSPTHLIKTRGQQVTLRCSPKSGHDTVSWYQQALGQGPQFIFQYYEEEERQRGNFPDRFSGHQFPNYSSELNVNALLLGDSALYLCASSLPRYLAKNIQYFGAGTRLSVL.

The chain recombines TRBV13 with TRBJ2-1; the match to TRBD2 covers 10 bases. The J segment lost 5 bases and the V segment lost 6 bases, leaving 7 bases of the junction unmatched. The CDR3 runs 15 residues. The germline gives CDR1 PRHDT, CDR2 FYEKMQ (reference sequence). Written as DNA, the CDR3 is TGTGCCAGCAGTTCTCTAGCGGGAGCTGACAATGAGCAGTTCTTC. This translates into CASSSLAGADNEQFF.

As regards this clone: Other nucleotide sequences from this sample produce the same CDR3. J is TRBJ2-7 and V is TRBV7-6; D gene ambiguous. This CDR3 comprises 13 residues. Germline-derived CDR1 and CDR2 are SGHVS and FNYEAQ. Trimming cost V 4 bases and J 3 bases, with 10 bases left between them. The CDR3 region has the DNA TGTGCCAGCAGCTCGGGCCCTAACTACGAGCAGTACTTC. Amino acid sequence: CASSSGPNYEQYF. Combining the CDR3 with reference TRBV7-6 and TRBJ2-7 gives the whole variable domain GAGVSQSPRYKVTKRGQDVALRCDPISGHVSLYWYRQALGQGPEFLTYFNYEAQQDKSGLPNDRFSAERPEGSISTLTIQRTEQRDSAMYRCASSSGPNYEQYFGPGTRLTVT.

The chain is built from TRBV5-6 and TRBJ2-3; D is uncertain. The CDR3 contains 12 residues. From germline, CDR1 is SGHDT and CDR2 YYEEEE. The ends were cut back, 4 bases at V and 0 bases at J, with 3 bases in the middle. The CDR3 DNA reads TGTGCCAGCAGCCTCAGCACAGATACGCAGTATTTT. It encodes CASSLSTDTQYF.

This sequence joins TRBV7-9 and TRBJ2-5; D may be TRBD1 (6 bases). The J call is uncertain, as TRBJ2-7 better fits the DNA end. This CDR3 comprises 14 residues. The germline gives CDR1 SEHNR, CDR2 FQNEAQ (reference sequence). CDR3 residues: CASSLGDTSYEQYF. The DNA of the CDR3 is TGTGCCAGCAGCTTAGGGGACACCTCCTACGAGCAGTACTTC.

The table lists this clone with a count of one. The chain employs TRBV9 and TRBJ2-6; D not certain. The CDR3 has 19 amino acids. The germline V gene has CDR1 SGDLS and CDR2 YYNGEE. Between the trimmed V and J ends, which lost 1 base and 0 bases, there was a span of 17 bases. CDR3 in DNA: TGTGCCAGCAGCGTACCGGTAGAACTTAAAGACTCTGGGGCCAACGTCCTGACTTTC. This translates into CASSVPVELKDSGANVLTF.

This clone was counted ten times or more. The genes are TRBV7-6 and TRBJ2-7, with D unresolved. This CDR3 contains 17 residues. In germline, CDR1 is SGHVS, CDR2 FNYEAQ. The ends were cut back, 1 base at V and 2 bases at J, with 18 bases in the middle. CDR3 DNA sequence: TGTGCCAGCAGCTTAGGGTTGTCGGGTCGGGCAACCTACGAGCAGTACTTC. Encoded protein: CASSLGLSGRATYEQYF.